One sample yielded the 21 T cell receptor beta chains listed below, sequenced in a study of blood T cell repertoires in COVID-19. This table comes from immunoSEQ multiplex PCR, and its TCRdb copy is limited to in-frame clones, with some not included. The sample lists around 110,000 clones; over 80% were seen once. Sample: peripheral blood. Receptors originate from a man aged 25 to 45 with acute or convalescent COVID-19.

V is TRBV7-8 and J is TRBJ1-5, with D maybe TRBD1 (5 bases). V shed 5 bases and J shed 9 bases, with 14 bases lying between them. Germline assignment: CDR1 SGHVS and CDR2 FQNEAQ. This CDR3 is built from 13 residues. The CDR3 DNA reads TGTGCCAGCAGCACTGACAGTTCTCGGCCCCAGCATTTT. It is translated as CASSTDSSRPQHF.

The chain is built from TRBV5-1 and TRBJ1-6; possible D gene TRBD1, 6 bases. The V gene lost 2 bases and the J gene lost 8 bases, with 14 bases spanning the gap. The CDR3 extends over 15 amino acids. Germline values: CDR1 SGHRS, CDR2 YFSETQ. CDR3 sequence (DNA): TGCGCCAGCAGCTTAACGGGACACGGGGATTCACCCCTCCACTTT. Translated, it gives CASSLTGHGDSPLHF.

This chain connects TRBV30 to TRBJ2-7; 10 bases are shared with TRBD1. In germline, CDR1 is GTSNPN, CDR2 SVGIG (reference sequence). V shed 0 bases, J shed 2 bases, and the junction held 16 bases outside the gene matches. The CDR3 length is 19 residues. In DNA, the CDR3 is TGTGCCTGGAGTGTGTTCTCGGGACAGGGGCTGTGGGGAACCTACGAGCAGTACTTC. It encodes CAWSVFSGQGLWGTYEQYF.

The chain links TRBV6-5 to TRBJ1-1, with no clear D. The CDR3 consists of 14 residues. Trimming left V 0 bases short and J 6 bases short, with 11 bases between. CDR1 and CDR2 from the germline V gene are MNHEY and SVGAGI. The CDR3 sequence is CASSYSERVSEAFF. The CDR3 region has the DNA TGTGCCAGCAGTTACTCGGAGAGGGTCTCTGAAGCTTTCTTT.

This clone showed up just once. This chain connects TRBV7-2 to TRBJ1-5; tentatively, D is TRBD1 (5 bases). V shed 1 base and J shed 8 bases, with 24 bases lying between them. The CDR3 is 18 residues long. Germline CDR1 SGHTA, CDR2 FQGNSA. In nucleotides, the CDR3 is TGTGCCAGCAGCTTAGGAAGGTTCGGCCAGGGCGGTGGTAAGCCCCAGCATTTT. Translation: CASSLGRFGQGGGKPQHF.

This rearrangement joins TRBV6-5 to TRBJ2-6; D gene uncertain. The CDR3 totals 15 residues. Germline values: CDR1 MNHEY, CDR2 SVGAGI. The V end was cut by 7 bases, the J end by 1 base, with 11 bases between. The CDR3 coding sequence is TGTGCCAGCACCTTTACCACATCTGGGGCCAACGTCCTGACTTTC. Translated: CASTFTTSGANVLTF.

The gene calls are TRBV6-5 and TRBJ1-6; possible D gene TRBD1, 5 bases. V lost 5 bases and J lost 13, with 12 bases in between. Germline-derived CDR1 and CDR2 are MNHEY and SVGAGI. This CDR3 spans 12 amino acids. CDR3 DNA: TGTGCCAGCAGTATTTCGGGGGGTCCCCTCCACTTT. Its protein product is CASSISGGPLHF.

The rearrangement links TRBV9 to TRBJ2-3; D remains unclear. The CDR3 has 13 residues. Trimming stripped 0 bases from V and 2 bases from J, with 4 bases between. CDR1 is SGDLS and CDR2 is YYNGEE in the germline V gene. Here the CDR3 DNA reads TGTGCCAGCAGCGTAGTCTTCACAGATACGCAGTATTTT. Encoded protein: CASSVVFTDTQYF.

This chain uses TRBV4-1 with TRBJ1-2; no reliable D call. CDR1 MGHRA and CDR2 YSYEKL come from the germline V gene. This CDR3 spans 15 amino acids. Trimming took off 4 bases at V and 6 bases at J, with 18 bases between the two ends. The CDR3 here is CASSRGPYEGHGYTF. The CDR3 DNA reads as TGCGCCAGCAGCCGAGGGCCCTACGAAGGCCATGGCTACACCTTC.

The chain links TRBV19 to TRBJ2-7; 7 bases line up with TRBD2. The length of the CDR3 is 13 residues. Germline CDR1 LNHDA, CDR2 SQIVND (reference sequence). The junction had 6 bases not matched to a gene; V was cut back by 3 bases and J by 7 bases. CDR3 region: CASSMISGGEQYF. The CDR3 nucleotides read TGTGCCAGTAGTATGATCTCCGGGGGGGAGCAGTACTTC. The complete variable domain, with remaining parts taken from reference TRBV19 and TRBJ2-7, reads DGGITQSPKYLFRKEGQNVTLSCEQNLNHDAMYWYRQDPGQGLRLIYYSQIVNDFQKGDIAEGYSVSREKKESFPLTVTSAQKNPTAFYLCASSMISGGEQYFGPGTRLTVT.

The gene calls are TRBV6-5 and TRBJ1-1; 8 bases match TRBD1. After removal of 0 bases from V and 6 bases from J, the junction contained 6 bases not matched to a gene. The CDR3 runs to 15 residues. CDR1 is MNHEY, CDR2 SVGAGI, per germline. In DNA form, the CDR3 reads TGTGCCAGCAGTTACTCACCCCCGGGACAGGCTGAAGCTTTCTTT. Protein: CASSYSPPGQAEAFF.

The V gene is TRBV24-1, the J gene TRBJ2-1; D is unclear. Trimming removed 4 bases at V and 4 bases at J, with 7 bases between. Per the germline V gene, CDR1 is KGHDR and CDR2 is SFDVKD. The CDR3 is 13 amino acids. This CDR3 is CATSDRNYNEQFF. CDR3 sequence (DNA): TGTGCCACCAGTGACAGGAATTACAATGAGCAGTTCTTC.

This clone was counted a few times. This chain links TRBV10-3 with TRBJ1-2, with D tentatively TRBD1 (5 bases). Trimming took off 3 bases at V and 0 bases at J, with 11 bases between the two ends. CDR1 is ENHRY and CDR2 is SYGVKD in the germline V gene. This CDR3 spans 15 amino acids. The CDR3 nucleotides read TGTGCCATCAGTGACAGGGAAGGACCTAACTATGGCTACACCTTC. Residues: CAISDREGPNYGYTF.

The CDR3 spells CASSFRERASSYNEQFF. The CDR3 nucleotides read TGTGCCAGCAGCTTTAGGGAGCGGGCCTCCTCCTACAATGAGCAGTTCTTC. V and J are TRBV11-2 and TRBJ2-1; tentative D call: TRBD2 (6 bases). Trimming took off 3 bases at V and 0 bases at J, with 15 bases between the two ends. In germline, CDR1 is SGHAT, CDR2 FQNNGV. The CDR3 totals 17 residues.

This clone was seen a handful of times. The rearrangement uses TRBV6-1 and TRBJ2-1; TRBD2 aligns across 12 bases. The CDR3 is made up of 19 amino acids. Trimming cost V 4 bases and J 9 bases; bases outside gene matches: 19. Germline V gives CDR1 MNHNS, CDR2 SASEGT. Written as DNA, the CDR3 is TGTGCCAGCAGTGGAGGGACGATGGCTAGCGGGAGGGCCCGAAGTGAGCAGTTCTTC. As protein: CASSGGTMASGRARSEQFF.

The rearrangement uses TRBV13 and TRBJ1-2; D unclear. The CDR3 runs to 12 residues. Germline V gene data show CDR1 as PRHDT and CDR2 as FYEKMQ (reference sequence). Trimming removed 5 bases from V and 5 bases from J, with 9 bases in between. CDR3 amino acids: CASSADFYGYTF. CDR3 sequence (DNA): TGTGCCAGCAGCGCGGACTTTTATGGCTACACCTTC. The full variable domain, completed using reference TRBV13 and TRBJ1-2, is AAGVIQSPRHLIKEKRETATLKCYPIPRHDTVYWYQQGPGQDPQFLISFYEKMQSDKGSIPDRFSAQQFSDYHSELNMSSLELGDSALYFCASSADFYGYTFGSGTRLTVV.

Regarding this clone: At one boundary the junction diverges from the germline segment, which might be a read error. This chain links TRBV3-1 (or the pseudogene TRBV3-2) with TRBJ2-7; maybe TRBD2 (5 bases). This CDR3 comprises 13 residues. CDR1 is LGHDT and CDR2 is YNNKEL in the germline V gene (reference sequence). In DNA form, the CDR3 reads TGTGCCAGCAGCCAAGATAAGGGCGGGTCTAGGGACTTC. The encoded protein is CASSQDKGGSRDF.

This rearrangement joins TRBV29-1 to TRBJ1-2, with TRBD1 identical over 9 bases. Losses at the gene ends were 4 bases for V and 0 bases for J; bases not matched to a gene: 6. Germline V gene data show CDR1 as SQVTM and CDR2 as ANQGSEA. This CDR3 has 15 amino acids. The CDR3 loop is CSVVGDRETNYGYTF. The CDR3 DNA follows: TGCAGCGTTGTGGGGGACAGGGAGACTAACTATGGCTACACCTTC. The entire variable domain, with the rest obtained from reference TRBV29-1 and TRBJ1-2, is as follows: SAVISQKPSRDICQRGTSLTIQCQVDSQVTMMFWYRQQPGQSLTLIATANQGSEATYESGFVIDKFPISRPNLTFSTLTVSNMSPEDSSIYLCSVVGDRETNYGYTFGSGTRLTVV.

The chain recombines TRBV6-1 with TRBJ2-2; no definite D call. V lost 2 bases and J 6 bases, leaving 4 bases between the germline ends. Germline CDR1 is MNHNS and CDR2 is SASEGT. CDR3 length: 12 amino acids. As DNA, the CDR3 is TGTGCCAGCAGTGAACAGTCCGGGGAGCTGTTTTTT. Its protein is CASSEQSGELFF.

V and J are TRBV6-5 and TRBJ2-2; TRBD1 matches 8 bases. The CDR3 runs 15 residues. Trimming cost V 6 bases and J 5 bases; bases outside gene matches: 8. CDR1 and CDR2 (germline): MNHEY, SVGAGI. The CDR3 nucleotides are TGTGCCAGCAGAGAGTTTACAGGGGGAACCGGGGAGCTGTTTTTT. It is translated as CASREFTGGTGELFF.

This clone was recorded only once. CDR3: CASSSGVRNGYTF. DNA of the CDR3: TGTGCCAGCAGTTCAGGGGTCAGAAATGGCTACACCTTC. The V and J genes are TRBV12-3 or TRBV12-4 and TRBJ1-2, with D perhaps TRBD1 (6 bases). V was trimmed by 4 bases and J by 6 bases, leaving 12 bases between them. This CDR3 region has 13 residues.